The clone carrying this T cell receptor beta chain was seen ten or more times. What it binds is not known. This entry belongs to a study of T cell repertoires in cytomegalovirus infection. Study-wide findings and caveats: Dominating the ex vivo response were TCR beta clonotypes that were CMV-specific and HLA-C-restricted.

CDR1 SGHTA and CDR2 FQGNSA come from the germline V gene. V lost 5 bases and J lost 3; bases outside the gene matches: 9. The CDR3 contains 15 residues. Each CDR3 protein gets one entry after TCRdb re-called the reads with MiXCR. The sample carries around 900,000 distinct CDR3 sequences, around 32% recorded once. The chain combines TRBV7-2 with TRBJ1-1, with TRBD1 matching over 7 bases. The TCR was taken from a human donor in good health (CMV status not recorded). Some clones in this sample may be carry-over from other donors' samples. The specimen was cultured CD8+ T cells from PBMCs, collected from culture after CMV antigen stimulation. The CDR3 sequence is CASSKRDRLYTEAFF. The CDR3 coding sequence is TGTGCCAGCAGCAAGAGGGACAGACTGTACACTGAAGCTTTCTTT.